The 28 T cell receptor beta chains below were found in one sample sequenced in a study of response to subunit inactivated influenza vaccine (dated by TCRdb to 2016 to 2018). The library was made by RT-PCR. Sequencing relied on an Illumina HiSeq 2500. TCRdb cleaned the public reads at Q25 with fastp, built clones with MiXCR and kept in-frame beta chains. For every CDR3 protein sequence, its rows merge into one entry that carries the most common genes and DNA. In this sample the table shows hundreds of thousands of distinct CDR3 sequences, approximately 12% of which occur a single time. The ten most abundant clones make up roughly a tenth of the sample. The sample was PBMCs from blood, taken on the day of vaccination. These receptors originate from a middle-aged man who received an inactivated influenza vaccine. Donor details come from another sample of the same person, matched by shared clones.

The chain combines TRBV12-3 or TRBV12-4 with TRBJ2-4; unclear D gene. The CDR3 runs 12 residues. V lost 6 bases and J lost 6, with 9 bases in between. This CDR3 is CASSSTVNIQYF. As DNA, the CDR3 is TGTGCCAGCAGCTCTACAGTAAACATTCAGTACTTC.

This clonotype has a count of ten or more. This chain uses TRBV12-3 or TRBV12-4 with TRBJ2-3; D gene ambiguous. The CDR3 extends over 11 amino acids. V was cut by 5 bases and J by 6 bases, with 6 bases left in between. In nucleotides, the CDR3 is TGTGCCAGCAGTCCCTCCGATACGCAGTATTTT. Translated: CASSPSDTQYF.

This clonotype was detected ten times or more. V is TRBV4-2 and J is TRBJ1-4; D is uncertain. CDR1 is LGHNA, CDR2 YNFKEQ, per germline. The CDR3 sequence is 17 residues long. Trimming took 0 bases from V and 7 from J, leaving 18 bases between them. CDR3 DNA: TGTGCCAGCAGCCAAGATCCCGATTCCCTAGGCGGTGAAAAACTGTTTTTT. Its translation: CASSQDPDSLGGEKLFF.

A few counts support this clonotype. The chain has TRBV7-9 and TRBJ2-2, with D possibly being TRBD1 or TRBD2 (5 bases each). The CDR3 has 15 amino acids. Germline lookup yields CDR1 SEHNR and CDR2 FQNEAQ (reference sequence). The V gene lost 5 bases and the J gene lost 6 bases, with 16 bases spanning the gap. The CDR3 nucleotides are TGTGCCAGCAGCATCGGGACGGTCAGTCCCGGGGAGCTGTTTTTT. Its protein is CASSIGTVSPGELFF.

V gene TRBV20-1 combines with J gene TRBJ2-5, with unresolved D. Germline CDR1 is DFQATT and CDR2 is SNEGSKA (reference sequence). With 6 bases removed from V and 3 bases from J, the gap between germline ends came to 11 bases. CDR3 length equals 12 residues. CDR3 protein: CSAGAPKETQYF. The CDR3 nucleotides are TGCAGTGCCGGAGCCCCAAAAGAGACCCAGTACTTC.

The chain joins TRBV14 to TRBJ2-7; D is possibly TRBD2 (10 bases). The germline V gene has CDR1 SGHDN and CDR2 FVKESK. Trimming removed 4 bases from V and 12 bases from J, with 28 bases in between. The CDR3 extends over 16 amino acids. The CDR3 loop is CASSRGQGISGRPRYF. The CDR3 DNA sequence: TGTGCCAGCAGCCGGGGACAGGGTATTAGCGGGAGGCCCCGGTACTTC.

This chain joins TRBV6-4 and TRBJ2-1, with 10 positions matching TRBD1. Germline V lookup: CDR1 MRHNA, CDR2 SNTAGT. This CDR3 has 18 residues. Losses at the gene ends were 8 bases for V and 4 bases for J; bases not matched to a gene: 17. The CDR3 DNA follows: TGTGCCAGCCCGTCCGGGACAGGGGAAGTAGGGGGTTACAATGAGCAGTTCTTC. This gives the protein CASPSGTGEVGGYNEQFF.

At least ten counts were recorded for this clonotype. The V call is TRBV6-1, the J call TRBJ2-7, with 8 bases lining up with TRBD1. Germline V CDR1 and CDR2: MNHNS, SASEGT. The CDR3 covers 13 residues. The V segment lost 6 bases and the J segment 2 bases; nucleotides outside the gene matches: 3. CDR3 coding DNA: TGTGCCAGCAGCACGACAGGGGCCTACGAGCAGTACTTC. This translates into CASSTTGAYEQYF.

V is TRBV3-1 and J is TRBJ2-3; D gene unclear. Trimming pared 3 bases from V and 0 bases from J, leaving 10 bases between. Looked up from germline, CDR1 is LGHDT and CDR2 is YNNKEL (reference sequence). The CDR3 extends over 15 amino acids. This CDR3 reads CASSQLSFSTDTQYF. The CDR3 nucleotides are TGTGCCAGCAGCCAGCTCAGCTTTAGCACAGATACGCAGTATTTT.

The V gene is TRBV10-3, the J gene TRBJ2-7; TRBD1 agrees at 7 bases. The germline V gene has CDR1 ENHRY and CDR2 SYGVKD. J lost 2 bases, V lost 3 bases, and 4 bases had no gene match. The CDR3 is made up of 14 amino acids. CDR3 sequence (DNA): TGTGCCATCAGTGATCGGGACAGCCCCTACGAGCAGTACTTC. This codes for CAISDRDSPYEQYF.

The table lists this clonotype with a few counts. V gene TRBV24-1 combines with J gene TRBJ2-1; 7 nucleotides line up with TRBD1. Trimming removed 5 bases from V and 1 base from J; junction bases left unmatched: 7. This CDR3 has 16 amino acids. Germline V lookup: CDR1 KGHDR, CDR2 SFDVKD. This chain's CDR3 is CATSGRQGKSYNEQFF. The CDR3 nucleotides read TGTGCCACCAGTGGAAGACAGGGAAAGTCCTACAATGAGCAGTTCTTC.

This clonotype was observed at least ten times. The J gene is TRBJ1-1, the V gene TRBV11-2; D is possibly TRBD1 (5 bases). The germline gives CDR1 SGHAT, CDR2 FQNNGV. The V and J ends lost 5 bases and 5 bases respectively, with 12 bases between them. The CDR3 consists of 13 residues. The CDR3 region is CASSLGGRTEAFF. Here the CDR3 DNA reads TGTGCCAGCAGCCTCGGGGGGAGGACTGAAGCTTTCTTT.

The chain employs TRBV6-1 and TRBJ2-2; tentative D call: TRBD2 (6 bases). Trimming removed 6 bases at V and 4 bases at J, with 15 bases between. The CDR3 contains 15 residues. CDR1 and CDR2 from the germline V gene are MNHNS and SASEGT. The CDR3 sequence: CASSQGTALTGELFF. In nucleotides, the CDR3 is TGTGCCAGCAGCCAAGGGACTGCCCTCACCGGGGAGCTGTTTTTT.

A few counts support this clonotype. V usage is TRBV7-3 and J usage is TRBJ2-3, with TRBD2 matching over 14 bases. The J segment lost 1 base and the V segment lost 5 bases, leaving 5 bases of the junction unmatched. Germline V gene sequence: CDR1 SGHTA, CDR2 FQGTGA. The CDR3 has 17 amino acids. The CDR3 is CASSRLAGGPGTDTQYF. CDR3 DNA sequence: TGTGCCAGCAGCCGACTAGCGGGAGGGCCTGGCACAGATACGCAGTATTTT.

The sample holds a few counts of this clonotype. The genes are TRBV18 and TRBJ2-7, with 9 bases aligning to TRBD2. The CDR3 runs to 14 residues. After removal of 8 bases from V and 4 bases from J, the junction contained 9 bases not matched to a gene. Germline assignment: CDR1 KGHSH and CDR2 LQKENI. CDR3 region: CASRPSGGSYEQYF. As DNA, the CDR3 is TGTGCCAGCCGACCCAGCGGGGGGTCGTACGAGCAGTACTTC.

The chain combines TRBV10-3 with TRBJ1-1; D unclear. The CDR3 is made up of 15 amino acids. Trimming shortened V by 0 bases and J by 0 bases, and 8 bases separated the two germline ends. Germline V gene data show CDR1 as ENHRY and CDR2 as SYGVKD. The CDR3 bases are TGTGCCATCAGTGAGTCTTACAGCATGAACACTGAAGCTTTCTTT. It is translated as CAISESYSMNTEAFF.

V and J are TRBV20-1 and TRBJ1-2, with a weak D call TRBD1 (6 bases). The CDR3 has 14 residues. Germline V gene sequence: CDR1 DFQATT, CDR2 SNEGSKA (reference sequence). Between the trimmed V and J ends, which lost 2 bases and 4 bases, there was a span of 14 bases. In nucleotides, the CDR3 is TGCAGTGCTAGACGGATCCAGGGGACCTATGGCTACACCTTC. Translation gives CSARRIQGTYGYTF.

The gene calls are TRBV11-2 and TRBJ2-1, with D perhaps TRBD2 (5 bases). V was cut by 2 bases and J by 2 bases, with 19 bases left in between. The germline V gene has CDR1 SGHAT and CDR2 FQNNGV. This CDR3 contains 18 residues. The CDR3 loop is CASSLSHMTMTTYNEQFF. Written as DNA, the CDR3 is TGTGCCAGCAGCTTATCCCACATGACTATGACTACCTACAATGAGCAGTTCTTC.

This clonotype was observed a few times. The chain links TRBV6-2 or TRBV6-3 to TRBJ2-4; unclear D gene. The germline V gene encodes CDR1 MNHEY and CDR2 SVGEGT. V dropped 8 bases and J dropped 2 bases, with 16 bases sitting between them. The CDR3 totals 15 residues. DNA for the CDR3: TGTGCCAGCCTTCGAAGGGCAGACACCAAAAACATTCAGTACTTC. Translating gives CASLRRADTKNIQYF.

V and J are TRBV6-5 and TRBJ2-3, with TRBD2 matching over 7 bases. V trimming: 4 bases; J trimming: 4 bases; junction bases outside the gene matches: 5. The CDR3 spans 14 residues. The germline V gene has CDR1 MNHEY and CDR2 SVGAGI. In DNA, the CDR3 is TGTGCCAGCAGTTTACTAGCGTTAGCAGATACGCAGTATTTT. It is translated as CASSLLALADTQYF.

This clonotype was seen repeatedly, ten times or more. V usage is TRBV5-1 and J usage is TRBJ1-1, with TRBD1 matching over 7 bases. J lost 3 bases, V lost 1 base, and 6 bases had no gene match. CDR3 size: 15 residues. Germline V gene data show CDR1 as SGHRS and CDR2 as YFSETQ. CDR3 sequence: CASSLSAGGYTEAFF. The DNA of the CDR3 is TGCGCCAGCAGCTTGAGTGCAGGGGGATACACTGAAGCTTTCTTT.

This clonotype has a count of ten or more. The gene calls are TRBV12-3 or TRBV12-4 and TRBJ2-1, with 7 nucleotides matching TRBD2. The trim removed 3 bases at V and 14 bases at J, leaving 4 bases unmatched. This CDR3 has 11 residues. CDR3 nucleotides: TGTGCCAGCAGTTTGGGCGGGAGAGAGTTCTTC. Protein sequence: CASSLGGREFF.

This clonotype was detected ten times or more. This sequence joins TRBV5-1 and TRBJ2-3; TRBD1 matches 9 bases. Germline CDR1 reads SGHRS; CDR2 reads YFSETQ. J gave up 5 bases and V 1 base, and 2 bases lay outside the gene matches. CDR3 length: 14 amino acids. The chain's CDR3 is CASSLRTGEDTQYF. DNA of the CDR3: TGCGCCAGCAGCTTGAGGACAGGGGAAGATACGCAGTATTTT.

The chain links TRBV10-3 to TRBJ2-2; possible D gene TRBD2, 5 bases. This CDR3 region has 13 residues. Trimming stripped 4 bases from V and 5 bases from J, with 8 bases between. Germline CDR1 is ENHRY and CDR2 is SYGVKD. The DNA for the CDR3 is TGTGCCATCAGTGGCGGGCTGACCGGGGAGCTGTTTTTT. This gives the protein CAISGGLTGELFF.

There are a few counts of this clonotype. The chain uses TRBV13 and TRBJ2-5; tentatively, D is TRBD1 (7 bases). Per germline, CDR1 PRHDT and CDR2 FYEKMQ (reference sequence). This CDR3 contains 15 residues. V gave up 5 bases and J gave up 5 bases, with 18 bases separating them. The CDR3 reads CASSQTGRRVETQYF. The CDR3, as DNA: TGTGCCAGCAGCCAGACAGGGAGGCGTGTGGAGACCCAGTACTTC.

In its sample, this clonotype was seen a few times. The chain uses TRBV5-1 and TRBJ2-7; TRBD1 agrees at 7 bases. The CDR3 has 14 amino acids. The germline V gene encodes CDR1 SGHRS and CDR2 YFSETQ. The V and J ends lost 5 bases and 3 bases, in that order; junction bases with no gene match: 8. The CDR3 DNA follows: TGCGCCAGCAGATTAGACAGGGCTGACTACGAGCAGTACTTC. This encodes CASRLDRADYEQYF.

V gene TRBV12-3 or TRBV12-4 combines with J gene TRBJ1-1, with TRBD1 matching 9 bases. With V trimmed by 5 bases and J by 3 bases, 4 bases remained unmatched. The CDR3 sequence is 14 residues long. CDR3 in amino acids: CASSKQGAYTEAFF. In DNA form, the CDR3 reads TGTGCCAGCAGTAAACAGGGGGCGTACACTGAAGCTTTCTTT.

There are a few counts of this clonotype. This chain uses TRBV14 with TRBJ2-3; D unresolved. The ends were cut back, 4 bases at V and 3 bases at J, with 11 bases in the middle. CDR1 is SGHDN and CDR2 is FVKESK in the germline V gene. The length of the CDR3 is 14 residues. CDR3 DNA: TGTGCCAGCAGCCCCGGGCAGTGGACAGATACGCAGTATTTT. Protein: CASSPGQWTDTQYF.